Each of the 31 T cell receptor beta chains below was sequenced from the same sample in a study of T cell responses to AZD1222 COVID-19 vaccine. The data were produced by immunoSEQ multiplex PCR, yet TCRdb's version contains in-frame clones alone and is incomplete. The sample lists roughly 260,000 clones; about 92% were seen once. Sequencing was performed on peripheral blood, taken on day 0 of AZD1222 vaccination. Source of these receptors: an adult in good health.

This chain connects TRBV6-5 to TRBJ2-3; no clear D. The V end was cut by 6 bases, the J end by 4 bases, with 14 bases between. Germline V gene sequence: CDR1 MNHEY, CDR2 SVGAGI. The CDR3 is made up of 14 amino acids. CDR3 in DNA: TGTGCCAGCAGCAGGCAATTGGCGGCAGATACGCAGTATTTT. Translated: CASSRQLAADTQYF.

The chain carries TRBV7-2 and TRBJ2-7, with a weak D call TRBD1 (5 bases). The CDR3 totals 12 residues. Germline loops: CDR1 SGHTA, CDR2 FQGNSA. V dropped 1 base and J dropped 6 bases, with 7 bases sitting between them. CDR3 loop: CASSLERGEQYF. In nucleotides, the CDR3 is TGTGCCAGCAGCTTAGAAAGGGGCGAGCAGTACTTC.

CDR3 sequence reads: CASSPRDRGEQYF. In DNA, the CDR3 is TGTGCCAGCAGCCCAAGGGACAGGGGGGAGCAGTACTTC. V usage is TRBV9 and J usage is TRBJ2-7, with 11 nucleotides matching TRBD1. Losses at the gene ends were 4 bases for V and 7 bases for J; bases not matched to a gene: 4. This CDR3 has 13 amino acids. Germline V gene lookup returns CDR1 SGDLS and CDR2 YYNGEE.

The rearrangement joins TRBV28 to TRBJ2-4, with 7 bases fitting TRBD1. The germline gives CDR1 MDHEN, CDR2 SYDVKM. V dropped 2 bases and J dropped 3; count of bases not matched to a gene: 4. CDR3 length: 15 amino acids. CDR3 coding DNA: TGTGCCAGCAGTTTAAGGACAGGCCTCAAAAACATTCAGTACTTC. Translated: CASSLRTGLKNIQYF.

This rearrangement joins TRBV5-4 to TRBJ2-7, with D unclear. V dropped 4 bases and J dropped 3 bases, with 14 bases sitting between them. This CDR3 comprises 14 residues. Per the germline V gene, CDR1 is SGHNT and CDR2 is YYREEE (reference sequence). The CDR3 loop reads CASSPTTTGYEQYF. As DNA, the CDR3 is TGTGCCAGCAGCCCAACAACGACTGGCTACGAGCAGTACTTC.

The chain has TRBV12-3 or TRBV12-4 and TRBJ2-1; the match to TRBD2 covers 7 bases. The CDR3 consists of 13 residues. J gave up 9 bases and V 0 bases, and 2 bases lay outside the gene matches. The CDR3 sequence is CASSLAGRAEQFF. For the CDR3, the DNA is TGTGCCAGCAGTTTAGCAGGGAGGGCTGAGCAGTTCTTC.

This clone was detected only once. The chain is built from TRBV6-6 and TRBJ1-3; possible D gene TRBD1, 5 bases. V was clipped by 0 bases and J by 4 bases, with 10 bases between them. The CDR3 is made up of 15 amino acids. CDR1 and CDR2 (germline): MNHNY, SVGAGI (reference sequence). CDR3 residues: CASSYSQGAGNTIYF. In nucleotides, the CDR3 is TGTGCCAGCAGTTACTCGCAGGGTGCGGGAAACACCATATATTTT.

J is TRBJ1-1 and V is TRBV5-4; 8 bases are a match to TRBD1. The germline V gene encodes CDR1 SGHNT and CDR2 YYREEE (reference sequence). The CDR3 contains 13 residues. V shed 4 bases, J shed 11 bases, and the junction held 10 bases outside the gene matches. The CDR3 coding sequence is TGTGCCAGCAGCGACCACAGGGGGTTTCAGGCTTTCTTT. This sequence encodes CASSDHRGFQAFF.

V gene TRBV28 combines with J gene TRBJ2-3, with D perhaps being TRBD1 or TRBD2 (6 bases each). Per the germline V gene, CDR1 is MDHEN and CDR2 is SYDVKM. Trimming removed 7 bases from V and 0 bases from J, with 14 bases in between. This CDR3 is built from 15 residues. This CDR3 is CASTLGGISTDTQYF. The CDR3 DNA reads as TGTGCCAGCACCCTGGGGGGCATTAGCACAGATACGCAGTATTTT. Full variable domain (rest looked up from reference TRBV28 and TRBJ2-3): DVKVTQSSRYLVKRTGEKVFLECVQDMDHENMFWYRQDPGLGLRLIYFSYDVKMKEKGDIPEGYSVSREKKERFSLILESASTNQTSMYLCASTLGGISTDTQYFGPGTRLTVL.

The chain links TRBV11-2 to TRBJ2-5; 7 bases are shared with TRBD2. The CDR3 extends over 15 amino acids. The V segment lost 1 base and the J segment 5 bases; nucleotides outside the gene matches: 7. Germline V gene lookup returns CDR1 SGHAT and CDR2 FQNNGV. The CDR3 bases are TGTGCCAGCAGCTTAGGGGATCTCGGGGGGGAGACCCAGTACTTC. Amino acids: CASSLGDLGGETQYF.

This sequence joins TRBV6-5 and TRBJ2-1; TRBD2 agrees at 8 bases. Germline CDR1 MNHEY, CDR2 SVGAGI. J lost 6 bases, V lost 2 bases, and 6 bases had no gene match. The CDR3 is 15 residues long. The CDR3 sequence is CASSYRGGRSNEQFF. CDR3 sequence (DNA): TGTGCCAGCAGTTACCGGGGGGGTCGCTCCAATGAGCAGTTCTTC.

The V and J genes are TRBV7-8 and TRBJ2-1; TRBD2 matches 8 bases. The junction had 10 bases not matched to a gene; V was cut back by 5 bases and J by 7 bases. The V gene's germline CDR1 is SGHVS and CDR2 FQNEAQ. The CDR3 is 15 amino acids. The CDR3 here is CASSAGAGGLNEQFF. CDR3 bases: TGTGCCAGCAGCGCAGGGGCGGGAGGACTGAATGAGCAGTTCTTC.

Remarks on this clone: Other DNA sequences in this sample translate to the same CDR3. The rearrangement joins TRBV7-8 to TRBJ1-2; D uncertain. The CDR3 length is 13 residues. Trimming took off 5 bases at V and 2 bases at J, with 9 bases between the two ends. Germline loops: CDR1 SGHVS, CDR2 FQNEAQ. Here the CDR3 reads CASSPDRNYGYTF. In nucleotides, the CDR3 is TGTGCCAGCAGCCCGGACCGGAACTATGGCTACACCTTC.

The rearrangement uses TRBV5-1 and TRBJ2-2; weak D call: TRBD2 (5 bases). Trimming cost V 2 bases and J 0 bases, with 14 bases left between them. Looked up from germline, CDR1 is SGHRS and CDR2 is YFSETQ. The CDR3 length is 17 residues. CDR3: CASSFSPGVPNTGELFF. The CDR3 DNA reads TGCGCCAGCAGCTTCTCACCCGGGGTACCGAACACCGGGGAGCTGTTTTTT.

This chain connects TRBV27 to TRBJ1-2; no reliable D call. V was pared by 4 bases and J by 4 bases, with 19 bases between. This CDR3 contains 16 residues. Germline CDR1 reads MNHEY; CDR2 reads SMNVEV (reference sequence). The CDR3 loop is CASSSSSTVGFYGYTF. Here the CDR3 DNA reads TGTGCCAGCAGTTCGTCTTCAACGGTAGGGTTCTATGGCTACACCTTC.

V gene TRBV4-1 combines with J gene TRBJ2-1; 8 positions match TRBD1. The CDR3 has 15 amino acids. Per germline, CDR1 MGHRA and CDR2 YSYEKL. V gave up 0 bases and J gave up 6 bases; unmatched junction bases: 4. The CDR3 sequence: CASSQDRTGRNEQFF. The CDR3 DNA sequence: TGCGCCAGCAGCCAAGATCGGACAGGGCGCAATGAGCAGTTCTTC.

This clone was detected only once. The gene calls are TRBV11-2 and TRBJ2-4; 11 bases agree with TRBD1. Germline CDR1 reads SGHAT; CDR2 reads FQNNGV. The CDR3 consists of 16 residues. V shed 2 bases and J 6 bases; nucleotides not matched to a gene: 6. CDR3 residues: CASSLIGQGALNIQYF. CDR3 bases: TGTGCCAGCAGCTTAATTGGACAGGGGGCTTTAAACATTCAGTACTTC.

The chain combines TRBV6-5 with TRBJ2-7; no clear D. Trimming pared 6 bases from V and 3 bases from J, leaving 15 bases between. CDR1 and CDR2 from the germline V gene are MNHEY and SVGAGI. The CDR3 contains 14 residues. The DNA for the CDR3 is TGTGCCAGCAGCTCCTTGTCCAAAAACTACGAGCAGTACTTC. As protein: CASSSLSKNYEQYF.

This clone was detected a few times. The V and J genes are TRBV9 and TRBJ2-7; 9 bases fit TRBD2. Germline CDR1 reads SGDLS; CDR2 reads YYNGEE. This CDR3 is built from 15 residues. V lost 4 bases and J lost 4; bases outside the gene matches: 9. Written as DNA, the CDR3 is TGTGCCAGCAGCTCACCCCGCGGGGGGGGATACGAGCAGTACTTC. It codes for CASSSPRGGGYEQYF.

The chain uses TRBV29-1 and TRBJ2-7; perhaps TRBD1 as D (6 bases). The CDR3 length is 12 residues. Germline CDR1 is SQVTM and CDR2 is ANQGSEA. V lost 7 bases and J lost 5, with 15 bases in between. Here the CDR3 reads CSGVRGRDEQYF. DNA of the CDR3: TGCAGCGGGGTCAGGGGTAGGGACGAGCAGTACTTC.

CDR3: CASRQGRSYNSPLHF. The CDR3 region has the DNA TGTGCCAGTAGACAGGGCCGCTCCTATAATTCACCCCTCCACTTT. The chain joins TRBV19 to TRBJ1-6; perhaps TRBD1 as D (6 bases). CDR1 and CDR2 from the germline V gene are LNHDA and SQIVND (reference sequence). Trimming cost V 6 bases and J 0 bases, with 9 bases left between them. CDR3 length: 15 amino acids.

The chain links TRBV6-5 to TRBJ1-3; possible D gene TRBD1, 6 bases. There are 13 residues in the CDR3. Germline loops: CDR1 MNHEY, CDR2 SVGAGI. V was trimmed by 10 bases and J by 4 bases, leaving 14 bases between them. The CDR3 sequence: CATRRGSGNTIYF. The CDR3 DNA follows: TGTGCCACCAGAAGGGGGTCGGGAAACACCATATATTTT.

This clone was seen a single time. CDR3 coding DNA: TGTGCCAGCAGTCCGCAGCGGGGACAGGGGATCTACACCTTC. It codes for CASSPQRGQGIYTF. The chain combines TRBV3-1 (or the pseudogene TRBV3-2) with TRBJ1-2; 10 nucleotides line up with TRBD1. This CDR3 has 14 residues. Germline V gene data show CDR1 as LGHDT and CDR2 as YNNKEL (reference sequence). Unmatched junction bases numbered 11, after V lost 6 bases and J lost 10 bases.

Here the CDR3 reads CASSLGAGAGNTIYF. CDR3 DNA sequence: TGTGCCAGCAGCTTGGGAGCAGGGGCTGGAAACACCATATATTTT. This rearrangement joins TRBV5-6 to TRBJ1-3; a possible D gene is TRBD1 (6 bases). The length of the CDR3 is 15 residues. Germline CDR1 and CDR2: SGHDT and YYEEEE. V lost 0 bases and J lost 2, with 9 bases in between.

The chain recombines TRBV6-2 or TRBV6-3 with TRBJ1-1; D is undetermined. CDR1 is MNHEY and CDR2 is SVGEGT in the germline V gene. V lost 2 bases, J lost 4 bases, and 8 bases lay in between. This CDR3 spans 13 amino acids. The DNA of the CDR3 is TGTGCCAGCAGTTACGCCCGAGGCACTGAAGCTTTCTTT. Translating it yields CASSYARGTEAFF.

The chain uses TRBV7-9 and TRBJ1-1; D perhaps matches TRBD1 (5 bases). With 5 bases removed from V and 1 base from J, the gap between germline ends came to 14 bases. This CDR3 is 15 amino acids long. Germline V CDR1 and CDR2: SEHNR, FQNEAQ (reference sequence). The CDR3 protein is CASSLTQDENTEAFF. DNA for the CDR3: TGTGCCAGCAGCCTAACACAGGACGAGAACACTGAAGCTTTCTTT.

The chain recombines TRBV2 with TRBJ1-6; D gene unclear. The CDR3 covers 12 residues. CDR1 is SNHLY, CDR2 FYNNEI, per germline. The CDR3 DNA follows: TGTGCTTGTAGGGCCATGAATTCACCCCTCCACTTT. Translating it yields CACRAMNSPLHF. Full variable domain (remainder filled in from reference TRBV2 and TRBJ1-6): EPEVTQTPSHQVTQMGQEVILRCVPISNHLYFYWYRQILGQKVEFLVSFYNNEISEKSEIFDDQFSVERPDGSNFTLKIRSTKLEDSAMYFCACRAMNSPLHFGNGTRLTVT.

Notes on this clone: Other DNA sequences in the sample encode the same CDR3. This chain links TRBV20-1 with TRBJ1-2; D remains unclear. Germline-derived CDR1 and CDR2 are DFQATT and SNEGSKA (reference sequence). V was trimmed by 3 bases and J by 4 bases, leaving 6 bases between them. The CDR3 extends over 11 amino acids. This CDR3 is CSASVGYGYTF. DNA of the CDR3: TGCAGTGCTAGTGTTGGCTATGGCTACACCTTC.

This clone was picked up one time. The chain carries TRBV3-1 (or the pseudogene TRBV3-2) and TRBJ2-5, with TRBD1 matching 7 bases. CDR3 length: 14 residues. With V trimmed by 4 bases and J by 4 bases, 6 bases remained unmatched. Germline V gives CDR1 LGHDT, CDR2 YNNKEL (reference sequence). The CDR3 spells CASSLGQPPETQYF. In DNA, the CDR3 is TGTGCCAGCAGCCTGGGACAGCCCCCAGAGACCCAGTACTTC.

The CDR3 is CASSSEPGNTIYF. As DNA, the CDR3 is TGCGCCAGCAGCTCCGAGCCGGGAAACACCATATATTTT. The V gene is TRBV5-1, the J gene TRBJ1-3; D not certain. The CDR3 spans 13 residues. V was shortened by 3 bases and J by 4 bases, with 8 bases between the two germline ends. Germline CDR1 and CDR2: SGHRS and YFSETQ.

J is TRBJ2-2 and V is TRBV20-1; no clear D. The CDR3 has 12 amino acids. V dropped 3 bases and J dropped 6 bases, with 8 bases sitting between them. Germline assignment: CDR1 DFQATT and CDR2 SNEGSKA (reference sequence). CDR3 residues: CSASWAPGELFF. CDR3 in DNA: TGCAGTGCTAGTTGGGCCCCCGGGGAGCTGTTTTTT.